Sequencing of this T cell receptor (beta chain) was carried out in a study of blood T cell repertoires in COVID-19. V was trimmed by 1 base and J by 1 base, leaving 7 bases between them. The V gene's germline CDR1 is LGHDT and CDR2 YNNKEL (reference sequence). This CDR3 spans 14 amino acids. Method: immunoSEQ multiplex PCR; TCRdb's copy keeps in-frame clones and lacks some. Seen here are a few hundred thousand clones, about 90% observed once, and the top ten hold 6.2%. The rearrangement joins TRBV3-1 (or the pseudogene TRBV3-2) to TRBJ1-1; TRBD1 is a possible D gene (5 bases). The sequence derives from a man aged 55 to 70 with acute or convalescent COVID-19. Sequencing used peripheral blood. As DNA, the CDR3 is TGTGCCAGCAGCCAAGGGAGGGGGAACACTGAAGCTTTCTTT. Translating it yields CASSQGRGNTEAFF.